Below are 29 T cell receptor beta chains sequenced from a single sample in a study of T cell repertoires in cytomegalovirus infection. In TCRdb, the reads were re-called with MiXCR into one record per CDR3 protein. In the table there are about 310,000 distinct CDR3 sequences, around a sixth of which are singletons. The sample taken for sequencing was PBMCs. These receptors all come from a human donor in good health (CMV status not recorded). Some clones in this sample may be carry-over from other donors' samples.

This clonotype occurred many times. The chain joins TRBV12-3 or TRBV12-4 to TRBJ2-7; no reliable D call. This CDR3 has 11 amino acids. V lost 5 bases and J 0 bases, leaving 2 bases between the germline ends. The CDR3 DNA follows: TGTGCCAGCAGTGTCTCCTACGAGCAGTACTTC. This encodes CASSVSYEQYF.

This clonotype was counted many times. This rearrangement joins TRBV28 to TRBJ2-7; the D call may be TRBD1 or TRBD2 (5 bases each). The length of the CDR3 is 13 residues. CDR1 is MDHEN, CDR2 SYDVKM, per germline. Trimming took off 5 bases at V and 3 bases at J, with 11 bases between the two ends. The CDR3 DNA follows: TGTGCCAGCAGTCCGGGACCATTCTACGAGCAGTACTTC. This sequence encodes CASSPGPFYEQYF.

The chain uses TRBV5-1 and TRBJ2-5, with TRBD1 matching 10 bases. This CDR3 contains 16 residues. Unmatched junction bases numbered 10, after V lost 4 bases and J lost 4 bases. Germline V gene lookup returns CDR1 SGHRS and CDR2 YFSETQ. CDR3 loop: CASSGTGTGATETQYF. CDR3 coding DNA: TGCGCCAGCAGCGGAACCGGGACAGGGGCGACAGAGACCCAGTACTTC. The variable domain in full, with the rest retrieved from reference TRBV5-1 and TRBJ2-5, is KAGVTQTPRYLIKTRGQQVTLSCSPISGHRSVSWYQQTPGQGLQFLFEYFSETQRNKGNFPGRFSGRQFSNSRSEMNVSTLELGDSALYLCASSGTGTGATETQYFGPGTRLLVL.

This chain connects TRBV4-2 to TRBJ2-7; D is possibly TRBD1 or TRBD2 (6 bases each). In germline, CDR1 is LGHNA, CDR2 YNFKEQ. This CDR3 region has 15 residues. V gave up 0 bases and J gave up 0 bases, with 9 bases separating them. CDR3 DNA: TGTGCCAGCAGCCAAGAGGGGGGCGACTCCTACGAGCAGTACTTC. Translation gives CASSQEGGDSYEQYF.

This clonotype was counted at least ten times. The rearrangement links TRBV7-2 to TRBJ2-1; D might be TRBD1 (7 bases). Germline CDR1 is SGHTA and CDR2 is FQGNSA. The CDR3 contains 15 residues. Trimming left V 0 bases short and J 7 bases short, with 13 bases between. This CDR3 is CASSLAGGAGNEQFF. CDR3 in DNA: TGTGCCAGCAGCTTAGCAGGGGGCGCGGGGAATGAGCAGTTCTTC.

There are many counts of this clonotype. The J gene is TRBJ1-1, the V gene TRBV28, with D unresolved. Germline V gene data show CDR1 as MDHEN and CDR2 as SYDVKM. The CDR3 is made up of 14 amino acids. Between the trimmed V and J ends, which lost 5 bases and 5 bases, there was a span of 15 bases. Here the CDR3 DNA reads TGTGCCAGCAGTCCCCCGGGCCTGGGAACTGAAGCTTTCTTT. Its translation: CASSPPGLGTEAFF.

This clonotype appeared a few times. The CDR3 sequence is CASSREGNNSPLHF. In DNA form, the CDR3 reads TGTGCCAGCAGCCGCGAGGGGAATAATTCACCCCTCCACTTT. The rearrangement links TRBV5-4 to TRBJ1-6; D is possibly TRBD1 (5 bases). V lost 4 bases and J lost 5, with 10 bases in between. Looked up from germline, CDR1 is SGHNT and CDR2 is YYREEE (reference sequence). This CDR3 has 14 residues.

This sequence joins TRBV4-1 and TRBJ2-7, with D possibly being TRBD1 (5 bases). Per the germline V gene, CDR1 is MGHRA and CDR2 is YSYEKL. This CDR3 is built from 16 residues. With 0 bases removed from V and 5 bases from J, the gap between germline ends came to 17 bases. The CDR3 coding sequence is TGCGCCAGCAGCCAAGATCCGGGCAGGGCTGTCGACGAGCAGTACTTC. Translating it yields CASSQDPGRAVDEQYF.

This clonotype was observed many times. This chain connects TRBV7-2 to TRBJ2-1; D is uncertain. The CDR3 contains 14 residues. V lost 4 bases, J lost 3 bases, and 10 bases lay in between. CDR1 SGHTA and CDR2 FQGNSA come from the germline V gene. The CDR3 coding sequence is TGTGCCAGCAGCTCCCGATCGGGCTACAATGAGCAGTTCTTC. It specifies CASSSRSGYNEQFF.

A note on this clonotype: A much larger clone differs by one base, so this may be a read error. The rearrangement joins TRBV6-2 or TRBV6-3 to TRBJ1-5; D perhaps matches TRBD1 (5 bases). CDR1 is MNHEY and CDR2 is SVGEGT in the germline V gene. The CDR3 totals 13 residues. CDR3 region: CVSSRQYNQPQHF. The CDR3 nucleotides are TGTGTCAGCAGTAGACAGTACAATCAGCCCCAGCATTTT.

This clonotype was counted many times. J is TRBJ2-2 and V is TRBV7-2; 12 bases match TRBD1. This CDR3 is 16 amino acids long. Losses at the gene ends were 5 bases for V and 6 bases for J; bases not matched to a gene: 7. CDR1 and CDR2 from the germline V gene are SGHTA and FQGNSA. In DNA form, the CDR3 reads TGTGCCAGCAGCGCGCCGGGACAGGGGGCCTCCGGGGAGCTGTTTTTT. This codes for CASSAPGQGASGELFF.

This clonotype showed up many times. This chain joins TRBV7-2 and TRBJ2-7; TRBD2 aligns across 12 bases. V shed 4 bases, J shed 4 bases, and the junction held 2 bases outside the gene matches. CDR1 and CDR2 from the germline V gene are SGHTA and FQGNSA. The CDR3 contains 14 residues. The chain's CDR3 is CASSYTSGGYEQYF. CDR3 nucleotides: TGTGCCAGCAGCTATACTAGCGGGGGGTACGAGCAGTACTTC.

This clonotype was observed a few times. The chain carries TRBV7-9 and TRBJ2-2; D is ambiguous. This CDR3 has 15 residues. The germline V gene has CDR1 SEHNR and CDR2 FQNEAQ (reference sequence). Between the trimmed V and J ends, which lost 1 base and 4 bases, there was a span of 10 bases. The CDR3 region has the DNA TGTGCCAGCAGCTTAGGCACCCCGGGCACCGGGGAGCTGTTTTTT. Its protein product is CASSLGTPGTGELFF.

The sample holds many counts of this clonotype. The chain carries TRBV7-6 and TRBJ2-5, with D perhaps TRBD1 (6 bases). Germline V lookup: CDR1 SGHVS, CDR2 FNYEAQ. V gave up 6 bases and J gave up 5 bases, with 13 bases separating them. The CDR3 runs to 13 residues. The DNA of the CDR3 is TGTGCCAGCAGTCTCCTGAGGGGGGAGACCCAGTACTTC. Translating gives CASSLLRGETQYF.

This clonotype has at least ten counts. The J gene is TRBJ2-5, the V gene TRBV5-1; D is tentatively TRBD1 or TRBD2 (6 bases each). The germline V gene encodes CDR1 SGHRS and CDR2 YFSETQ. The CDR3 is made up of 14 amino acids. V shed 3 bases and J shed 4 bases, with 13 bases lying between them. CDR3 sequence: CASSWRDNAETQYF. CDR3 DNA: TGCGCCAGCAGCTGGAGGGACAATGCAGAGACCCAGTACTTC.

This chain joins TRBV5-1 and TRBJ1-5; D is perhaps TRBD1 (5 bases). V was clipped by 4 bases and J by 5 bases, with 13 bases between them. Germline V gene data show CDR1 as SGHRS and CDR2 as YFSETQ. The CDR3 length is 14 residues. In DNA form, the CDR3 reads TGCGCCAGCAGCACCGGGACGGCGGATCAGCCCCAGCATTTT. Translation: CASSTGTADQPQHF.

This clonotype was seen many times. This sequence joins TRBV6-1 and TRBJ1-5, with unresolved D. Germline CDR1 is MNHNS and CDR2 is SASEGT. V shed 6 bases and J shed 3 bases, with 15 bases lying between them. This CDR3 has 15 residues. The CDR3 bases are TGTGCCAGCAGCCCCGAAGGCATTCTCAATCAGCCCCAGCATTTT. Protein sequence: CASSPEGILNQPQHF.

This clonotype was recorded a few times. The rearrangement links TRBV5-4 to TRBJ2-1, with 9 nucleotides matching TRBD2. Trimming took 2 bases from V and 4 from J; bases not matched to a gene: 10. The germline gives CDR1 SGHNT, CDR2 YYREEE (reference sequence). The CDR3 consists of 17 residues. The CDR3 DNA follows: TGTGCCAGCAGCTTCGGCGGGGGGGCCCGACAATACAATGAGCAGTTCTTC. Translating gives CASSFGGGARQYNEQFF.

This clonotype was counted many times. V gene TRBV28 combines with J gene TRBJ1-2; D possibly corresponds to TRBD1 (6 bases). Trimming removed 5 bases from V and 8 bases from J, with 18 bases in between. CDR3 length: 14 residues. Looked up from germline, CDR1 is MDHEN and CDR2 is SYDVKM. CDR3 region: CASSPLGTKEGYTF. CDR3 in DNA: TGTGCCAGCAGTCCACTCGGGACAAAAGAAGGCTACACCTTC.

The chain uses TRBV25-1 and TRBJ2-7, with D possibly being TRBD1 (5 bases). The CDR3 length is 13 residues. Germline CDR1 reads MGHDK; CDR2 reads SYGVNS. The V end was cut by 2 bases, the J end by 3 bases, with 8 bases between. CDR3 DNA sequence: TGTGCCAGCAGTGAAGGGGCCATCTACGAGCAGTACTTC. Protein product: CASSEGAIYEQYF.

The chain joins TRBV10-3 to TRBJ2-7; no firm D call. The CDR3 has 11 residues. Germline V CDR1 and CDR2: ENHRY, SYGVKD. Trimming left V 3 bases short and J 3 bases short, with 3 bases between. CDR3 DNA sequence: TGTGCCATCAGTGACCTCTACGAGCAGTACTTC. It translates to CAISDLYEQYF.

The chain combines TRBV28 with TRBJ2-7; 9 bases align to TRBD1. V lost 6 bases, J lost 6 bases, and 12 bases stayed unmatched. The germline gives CDR1 MDHEN, CDR2 SYDVKM. The CDR3 loop spans 15 amino acids. CDR3: CASRLQQGARGEQYF. The DNA for the CDR3 is TGTGCCAGCAGACTACAACAGGGGGCGCGGGGCGAGCAGTACTTC.

This clonotype was counted at least ten times. The chain joins TRBV2 to TRBJ2-1; TRBD2 is a possible D gene (5 bases). Germline CDR1 is SNHLY and CDR2 is FYNNEI. This CDR3 is built from 16 residues. Trimming pared 6 bases from V and 3 bases from J, leaving 18 bases between. The CDR3 bases are TGTGCCAGCAGGTATCACCCTAAAGGAGGCTACAATGAGCAGTTCTTC. It is translated as CASRYHPKGGYNEQFF. The full variable domain, its missing parts supplied by reference TRBV2 and TRBJ2-1, is EPEVTQTPSHQVTQMGQEVILRCVPISNHLYFYWYRQILGQKVEFLVSFYNNEISEKSEIFDDQFSVERPDGSNFTLKIRSTKLEDSAMYFCASRYHPKGGYNEQFFGPGTRLTVL.

In its sample, this clonotype was seen a few times. The gene calls are TRBV15 and TRBJ2-1; D is perhaps TRBD1 or TRBD2 (5 bases each). The germline V and J ends were trimmed by 0 bases and 0 bases, with 12 bases remaining between them. Per the germline V gene, CDR1 is LNHNV and CDR2 is YYDKDF (reference sequence). The CDR3 has 17 amino acids. This CDR3 reads CATSREGLASSYNEQFF. The CDR3 nucleotides are TGTGCCACCAGCAGAGAGGGGCTAGCCAGCTCCTACAATGAGCAGTTCTTC.

This clonotype has a count of ten or more. This chain connects TRBV6-1 to TRBJ1-6; 7 nucleotides align to TRBD1. The J segment lost 7 bases and the V segment lost 8 bases, leaving 5 bases of the junction unmatched. The V gene's germline CDR1 is MNHNS and CDR2 SASEGT. The CDR3 is 13 residues long. CDR3 loop: CASWTGLNSPLHF. The CDR3 DNA is TGTGCCAGCTGGACAGGACTGAATTCACCCCTCCACTTT.

In this sample, this clonotype turned up a few times. This chain links TRBV10-3 with TRBJ2-3; D tentatively fits TRBD1 or TRBD2 (5 bases each). V was shortened by 4 bases and J by 2 bases, with 19 bases between the two germline ends. CDR3 length equals 17 residues. The germline gives CDR1 ENHRY, CDR2 SYGVKD. The CDR3 nucleotides are TGTGCCATCAGTGCGTACAGCAGGGAGTCCATCACAGATACGCAGTATTTT. Its protein is CAISAYSRESITDTQYF.

This clonotype turned up a few times. CDR3 in DNA: TGTGCCAGCAAAAGAGGAGGGATCTCCTACAATGAGCAGTTCTTC. It specifies CASKRGGISYNEQFF. The chain has TRBV6-6 and TRBJ2-1; D possibly corresponds to TRBD2 (6 bases). The germline V gene has CDR1 MNHNY and CDR2 SVGAGI (reference sequence). This CDR3 comprises 15 residues. V lost 7 bases to trimming and J lost 0 bases, with 13 bases between them.

Remarks on this clonotype: A junction boundary mismatches the germline segment, possibly from a read error. This chain's CDR3 is CASSQDRAAAKNIQYF. CDR3 nucleotide sequence: TGTGCCAGCAGCCAAGATCGAGCAGCCGCCAAAAACATTCAGTACTTC. The chain links TRBV4-1 to TRBJ2-4; D uncertain. Germline assignment: CDR1 MGHRA and CDR2 YSYEKL. The CDR3 runs to 16 residues.

This clonotype was counted a few times. V and J are TRBV19 and TRBJ2-2; 7 positions agree with TRBD1. Germline trimming cut 3 bases from V and 6 bases from J; bases unmatched to any gene: 4. The CDR3 is 14 amino acids. Germline CDR1 and CDR2: LNHDA and SQIVND (reference sequence). CDR3 in DNA: TGTGCCAGTAGTATGACAGGGCTGGCCGGGGAGCTGTTTTTT. It translates to CASSMTGLAGELFF.